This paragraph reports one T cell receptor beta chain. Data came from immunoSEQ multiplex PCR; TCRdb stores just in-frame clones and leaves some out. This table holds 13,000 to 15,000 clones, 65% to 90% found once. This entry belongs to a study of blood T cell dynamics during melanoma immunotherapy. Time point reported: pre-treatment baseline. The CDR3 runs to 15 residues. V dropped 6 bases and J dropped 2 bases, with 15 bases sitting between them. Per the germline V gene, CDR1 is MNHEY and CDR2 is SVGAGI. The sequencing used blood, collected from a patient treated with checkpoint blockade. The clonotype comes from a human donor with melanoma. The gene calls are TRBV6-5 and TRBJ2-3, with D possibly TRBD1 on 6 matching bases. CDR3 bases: TGTGCCAGCAGCCTCACGAGGGGGTTCACAGATACGCAGTATTTT. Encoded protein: CASSLTRGFTDTQYF.